This T cell receptor beta chain was identified during a study of CXCR3-negative and CXCR3-positive naive CD8 T cells. Study-wide points: Naive cells positive for CXCR3 carried more hydrophobic TRB CDR3s than CXCR3-negative ones.

The CDR3 sequence is 14 residues long. Germline CDR1 is SGHDT and CDR2 is YYEEEE. Triplicate sorts, 320,000 or so cells apiece, were made for each CD8+ T cell subset. Libraries of TRB cDNA were made by 5' RACE and carried UMIs. TCRdb re-called the 5' RACE reads; one entry per CDR3 protein, DNA not given. Found here are some 100,000 distinct CDR3 sequences; the top ten clones hold about 0.35%. A word on this clonotype: The antigen is unknown.

The specimen was naive CXCR3+ CD8+ T cells from blood. Subset defined: CD45RO-CCR7+CD27+CD95- naive CD8+ T cells expressing CXCR3 (TNR3+). The sequence derives from a human donor in good health. Some clones in this sample may be carry-over from other donors' samples. This chain connects TRBV5-6 to TRBJ2-1. CDR3 residues: CASSLGADYNEQFF.